Only a few counts were recorded for the clone carrying this T cell receptor beta chain. The antigen remains undetermined. A Clinical Activity Score of at least 3, a NOSPECS grade of at least 4 and a duration under 3 months were recorded in the ophthalmopathy patients. Around 10 ml of fresh peripheral blood supplied the PBMCs. The sample originates from a study of T cells in Graves' hyperthyroidism and ophthalmopathy. Overall study: Blood was drawn when the patient was first diagnosed and still untreated.

General study results and limits: The model predicted ophthalmopathy a median approximately six months before onset.

TCR beta CDR3 regions were amplified from RNA. The HTBI set primed first-round TCR CDR3 RT-PCR. TCRdb passed the multiplex PCR reads through MiXCR, listing each CDR3 protein once. The top ten clones hold approximately 49% of a sample with some 490,000 distinct CDR3 sequences, about 20% of them seen once. This receptor was taken from a woman aged 70-85 years with Graves' ophthalmopathy. The sequenced sample was blood.

Here the CDR3 DNA reads TGCAGTGCTAGGGGAACTAATAATTCACCCCTCCACTTT. It encodes CSARGTNNSPLHF. V is TRBV20-1 and J is TRBJ1-6; D ambiguous. Germline V gene lookup returns CDR1 DFQATT and CDR2 SNEGSKA (reference sequence). This CDR3 is 13 amino acids long. V lost 3 bases, J lost 5 bases, and 8 bases lay in between.